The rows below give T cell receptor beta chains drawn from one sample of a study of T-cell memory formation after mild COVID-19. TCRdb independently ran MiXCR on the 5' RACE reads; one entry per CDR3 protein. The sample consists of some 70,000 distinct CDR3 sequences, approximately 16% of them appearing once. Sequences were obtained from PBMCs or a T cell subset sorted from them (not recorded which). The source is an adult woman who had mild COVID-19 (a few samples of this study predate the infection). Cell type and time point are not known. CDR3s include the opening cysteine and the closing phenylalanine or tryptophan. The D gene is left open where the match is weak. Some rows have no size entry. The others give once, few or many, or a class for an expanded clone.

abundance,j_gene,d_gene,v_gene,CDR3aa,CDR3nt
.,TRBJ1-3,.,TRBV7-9,CASSHTQASAGNTIYF,TGTGCCAGCAGCCATACACAGGCGTCGGCGGGAAACACCATATATTTT
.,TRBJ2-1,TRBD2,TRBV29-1,CSASGLAGAYNEQFF,TGCAGCGCCTCGGGACTAGCGGGAGCCTACAATGAGCAGTTCTTC
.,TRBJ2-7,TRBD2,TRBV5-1,CASSFTFPSGADEQYF,TGCGCCAGCAGCTTCACTTTCCCGAGCGGGGCAGACGAGCAGTACTTC
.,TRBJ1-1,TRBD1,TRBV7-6,CASSLGAGTGNTEAFF,TGTGCCAGCAGCTTAGGGGCCGGGACAGGGAACACTGAAGCTTTCTTT
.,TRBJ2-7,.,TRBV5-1,CASSLVGDEQYF,TGCGCCAGCAGCCTGGTTGGCGACGAGCAGTACTTC
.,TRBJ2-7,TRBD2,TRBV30,CAWSSGRGRYEQYF,TGTGCCTGGAGTAGCGGGAGGGGCCGCTACGAGCAGTACTTC
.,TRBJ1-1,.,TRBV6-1,CASSETGRVNTEAFF,TGTGCCAGCAGTGAAACGGGCAGGGTGAACACTGAAGCTTTCTTT
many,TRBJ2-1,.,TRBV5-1,CASSLSSSPNEQFF,TGCGCCAGCAGCTTGTCCTCGAGCCCTAATGAGCAGTTCTTC
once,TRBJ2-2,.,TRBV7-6,CASSDAGTNTGELFF,TGTGCCAGCAGTGACGCCGGGACGAACACCGGGGAGCTGTTTTTT
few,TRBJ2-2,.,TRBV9,CASSAYTGELFF,TGTGCCAGCAGCGCCTACACCGGGGAGCTGTTTTTT
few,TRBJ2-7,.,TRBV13,CASSATPSGEQYF,TGTGCCAGCAGCGCCACCCCGAGTGGCGAGCAGTACTTC
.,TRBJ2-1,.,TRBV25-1,CASSEGVVLYNEQFF,TGTGCCAGCAGTGAGGGGGTGGTTCTATACAATGAGCAGTTCTTC
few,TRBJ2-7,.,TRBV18,CASSPLPGERPYEQYF,TGTGCCAGCTCACCGCTCCCCGGCGAGCGCCCCTACGAGCAGTACTTC
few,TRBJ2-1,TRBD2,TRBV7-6,CASSRAGSGYNEQFF,TGTGCCAGCAGCCGAGCGGGGTCCGGCTACAATGAGCAGTTCTTC
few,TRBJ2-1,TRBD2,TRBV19,CASSIGFSGYNEQFF,TGTGCCAGTAGTATAGGGTTTAGCGGGTACAATGAGCAGTTCTTC
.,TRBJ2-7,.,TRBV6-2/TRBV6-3,CASSEGEQYF,TGTGCCAGCAGTGAGGGCGAGCAGTACTTC
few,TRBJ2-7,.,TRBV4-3,CASSQDGRSYEQYF,TGCGCCAGCAGCCAAGACGGTCGATCCTACGAGCAGTACTTC
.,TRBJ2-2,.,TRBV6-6,CASSQVRGELFF,TGTGCCAGCAGTCAAGTTCGGGGGGAGCTGTTTTTT
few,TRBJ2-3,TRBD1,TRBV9,CASSVVGQGTDTQYF,TGTGCCAGCAGCGTAGTGGGACAGGGCACAGATACGCAGTATTTT
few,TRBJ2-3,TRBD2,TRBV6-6,CASSPGLEGDTQYF,TGTGCCAGCAGTCCCGGACTAGAGGGAGATACGCAGTATTTT
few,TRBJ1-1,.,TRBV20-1,CSARNTAEAFF,TGCAGTGCTAGGAACACGGCGGAAGCTTTCTTT
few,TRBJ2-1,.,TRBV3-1,CASSQDGTPSYNEQFF,TGTGCCAGCAGCCAAGATGGGACTCCCTCCTACAATGAGCAGTTCTTC
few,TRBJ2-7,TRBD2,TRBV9,CASSVRTSGVREQYF,TGTGCCAGCAGCGTAAGGACTAGCGGGGTGAGGGAGCAGTACTTC
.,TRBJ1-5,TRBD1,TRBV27,CASSLKGAASNQPQHF,TGTGCCAGCAGTTTAAAGGGGGCAGCGAGCAATCAGCCCCAGCATTTT
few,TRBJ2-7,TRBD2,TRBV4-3,CASSQGASGGYEQYF,TGCGCCAGCAGCCAAGGGGCTAGCGGGGGATACGAGCAGTACTTC
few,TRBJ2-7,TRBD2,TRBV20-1,CSARDVMGRETYEQYF,TGCAGTGCTAGGGATGTTATGGGGCGGGAGACCTACGAGCAGTACTTC
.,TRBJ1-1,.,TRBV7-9,CASSLVLGESTEAFF,TGTGCCAGCAGCTTAGTTTTGGGGGAGAGTACTGAAGCTTTCTTT
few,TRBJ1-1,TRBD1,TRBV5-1,CASSLIGTGGPEAFF,TGCGCCAGCAGCTTAATCGGGACAGGGGGCCCTGAAGCTTTCTTT
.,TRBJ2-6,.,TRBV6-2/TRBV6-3,CASSYDSSGANVLTF,TGTGCCAGCAGTTACGACAGCTCTGGGGCCAACGTCCTGACTTTC
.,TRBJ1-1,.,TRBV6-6,CASTPSPGMNTEAFF,TGTGCCAGCACCCCATCCCCCGGGATGAACACTGAAGCTTTCTTT
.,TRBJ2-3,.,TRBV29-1,CSVGIVEQGPDTQYF,TGCAGCGTTGGGATTGTGGAGCAGGGGCCAGATACGCAGTATTTT